This T cell receptor beta chain was profiled in a study of T cell changes during pregnancy in multiple sclerosis. TCRdb's table, derived via immunoSEQ multiplex PCR, lists solely in-frame clones and lacks some. Among around 100,000 clones listed, just over 90% were seen once. V lost 3 bases to trimming and J lost 3 bases, with 14 bases between them. The CDR3 is made up of 15 amino acids. CDR1 is SGDLS and CDR2 is YYNGEE in the germline V gene. The chain joins TRBV9 to TRBJ2-3; D might be TRBD1 (6 bases). The origin of this receptor is a female donor with multiple sclerosis, enrolled in a pregnancy study. Here the sequenced sample was peripheral blood, taken in the second trimester of pregnancy. CDR3 sequence reads: CASSGGQSFTDTQYF. CDR3 DNA: TGTGCCAGCAGCGGGGGGCAGTCGTTTACAGATACGCAGTATTTT.